This TCR beta chain was identified during a study of blood T cell repertoires in COVID-19. This clone came up a few times. This CDR3 contains 13 residues. CDR1 and CDR2 (germline): GTSNPN, SVGIG (reference sequence). V was cut by 4 bases and J by 5 bases, with 14 bases left in between. As handled by the study authors: The assay estimated nucleated cells by amplifying reference gene primers. Some clones are missing from TCRdb's copy, which holds only in-frame ones; the method was immunoSEQ multiplex PCR. V, J and clone size are those of that table, while D and trimming were read from the DNA. Of approximately 300,000 clones listed, around 85% are singletons. In terms of age and location, participants ranged from roughly 18 to 100 years and lived in under 30 US areas. Clinical history as reported by participants underpinned cohort assignment.

This chain uses TRBV30 with TRBJ1-1; weak D call: TRBD1 (5 bases). This TCR derives from a woman aged 25-40 years who had been exposed to COVID-19. Sequenced sample: PBMCs or T cells enriched from blood (not recorded which). The DNA of the CDR3 is TGTGCCTGGAAAGGGGTAGGGCGGACTGAAGCTTTCTTT. Residues: CAWKGVGRTEAFF.